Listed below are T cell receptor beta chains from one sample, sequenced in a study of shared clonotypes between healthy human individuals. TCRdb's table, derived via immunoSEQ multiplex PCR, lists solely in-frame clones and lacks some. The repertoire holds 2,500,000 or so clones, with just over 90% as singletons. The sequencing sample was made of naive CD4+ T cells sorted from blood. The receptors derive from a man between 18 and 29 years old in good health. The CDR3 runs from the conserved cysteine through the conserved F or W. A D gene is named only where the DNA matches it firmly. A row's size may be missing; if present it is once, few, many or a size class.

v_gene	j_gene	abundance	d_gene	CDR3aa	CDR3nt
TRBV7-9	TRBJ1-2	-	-	CASSPGNYGYTF	TGTGCCAGCAGCCCCGGTAACTATGGCTACACCTTC
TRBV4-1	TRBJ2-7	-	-	CASSQTLGVSYEQYF	TGCGCCAGCAGCCAAACCCTAGGGGTCTCCTACGAGCAGTACTTC
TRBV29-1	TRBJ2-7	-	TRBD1	CSVFSPGQGFYEQYF	TGCAGCGTTTTTAGCCCGGGACAGGGCTTCTACGAGCAGTACTTC
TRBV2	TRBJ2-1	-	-	CASSGGRGSYNEQFF	TGTGCCAGCAGCGGGGGTCGGGGCTCCTACAATGAGCAGTTCTTC
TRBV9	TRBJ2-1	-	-	CASSVAGGAGLYNEQFF	TGTGCCAGCAGCGTAGCTGGGGGGGCAGGGCTCTACAATGAGCAGTTCTTC
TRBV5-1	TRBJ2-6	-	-	CASAPNPQLANVLTF	TGCGCCAGCGCCCCGAACCCTCAATTGGCCAACGTCCTGACTTTC
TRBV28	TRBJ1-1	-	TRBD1	CASSLYDRVNTEAFF	TGTGCCAGCAGTTTATATGACAGGGTGAACACTGAAGCTTTCTTT
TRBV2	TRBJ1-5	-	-	CASSISREAPQHF	TGTGCCAGCAGTATTTCCAGGGAAGCGCCCCAGCATTTT
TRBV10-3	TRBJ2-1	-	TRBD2	CAISESGGTSSYNEQFF	TGTGCCATCAGTGAGTCGGGTGGGACTAGTTCCTACAATGAGCAGTTCTTC
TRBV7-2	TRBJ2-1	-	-	CASSSEAYSYNEQFF	TGTGCCAGCAGCTCCGAGGCATACTCCTACAATGAGCAGTTCTTC
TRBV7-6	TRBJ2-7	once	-	CASSLAGAPYEQYF	TGTGCCAGCAGCTTAGCGGGGGCTCCCTACGAGCAGTACTTC
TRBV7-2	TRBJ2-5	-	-	CASSLEKSSLETQYF	TGTGCCAGCAGCTTAGAAAAGAGTAGCCTGGAGACCCAGTACTTC
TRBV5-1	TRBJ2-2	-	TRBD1	CASSLVRTGATGELFF	TGCGCCAGCAGCTTGGTACGGACAGGGGCCACCGGGGAGCTGTTTTTT
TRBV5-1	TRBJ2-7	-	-	CASSLDSRYEQYF	TGCGCCAGCAGCTTGGACAGTCGTTACGAGCAGTACTTC
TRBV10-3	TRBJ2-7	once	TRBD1	CAISDSSGQGHEQYF	TGTGCCATCAGTGACTCCTCGGGACAGGGACACGAGCAGTACTTC
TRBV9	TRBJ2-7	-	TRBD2	CASSVDGGSSEQYF	TGTGCCAGCAGCGTAGATGGCGGGAGCTCCGAGCAGTACTTC
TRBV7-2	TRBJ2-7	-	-	CASSPVTRRWSSLYEQYF	TGTGCCAGCAGCCCCGTCACCCGGCGGTGGTCGAGTCTCTACGAGCAGTACTTC
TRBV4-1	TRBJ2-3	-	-	CASSLDGTDTQYF	TGCGCCAGCAGCCTAGATGGCACAGATACGCAGTATTTT
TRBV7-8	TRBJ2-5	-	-	CASSPNKETQYF	TGTGCCAGCAGCCCTAACAAGGAGACCCAGTACTTC
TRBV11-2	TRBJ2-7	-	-	CASSLDGGSASYEQYF	TGTGCCAGCAGCTTAGATGGCGGGTCAGCCTCCTACGAGCAGTACTTC
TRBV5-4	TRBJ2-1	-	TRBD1	CASSSRTGPYNEQFF	TGTGCCAGCAGCTCGCGGACAGGGCCTTACAATGAGCAGTTCTTC
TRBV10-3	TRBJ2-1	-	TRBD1	CAISESTGGGVEEQFF	TGTGCCATCAGTGAGTCAACAGGGGGCGGGGTGGAGGAGCAGTTCTTC
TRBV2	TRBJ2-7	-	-	CASSRDMGRYEQYF	TGTGCCAGCAGCAGGGACATGGGCAGGTACGAGCAGTACTTC
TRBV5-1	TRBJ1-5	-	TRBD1	CASSLQGVSNQPQHF	TGCGCCAGCAGCTTACAGGGGGTTAGCAATCAGCCCCAGCATTTT
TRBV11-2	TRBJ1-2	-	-	CASSLGQFYGYTF	TGTGCCAGCAGCTTAGGACAGTTCTATGGCTACACCTTC
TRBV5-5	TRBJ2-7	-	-	CASSLGGLSSYEQYF	TGTGCCAGCAGCTTGGGGGGACTCAGCTCCTACGAGCAGTACTTC
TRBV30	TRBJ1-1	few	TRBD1	CASSYRGATEAFF	TGTGCCTCATCTTACAGGGGCGCCACTGAAGCTTTCTTT
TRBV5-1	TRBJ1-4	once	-	CASSTGYDEKLFF	TGCGCCAGCAGCACAGGGTATGATGAAAAACTGTTTTTT
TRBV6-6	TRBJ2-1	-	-	CASRRGDNEQFF	TGTGCCAGCAGAAGGGGGGACAATGAGCAGTTCTTC
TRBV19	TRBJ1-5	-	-	CASRKDSKYSNQPQHF	TGTGCCAGTAGAAAAGACAGTAAATATAGCAATCAGCCCCAGCATTTT